These T cell receptor beta chains were read from a single sample in a study of lymphopenia after photon versus proton radiotherapy. Using immunoSEQ multiplex PCR, the repertoire was profiled, and TCRdb retains in-frame clones only, with some absent. The repertoire holds over 35,000 clones, with about four fifths as singletons. Sequencing used peripheral blood, obtained from a patient treated with proton-based radiotherapy. The receptor source for this set is a woman between 65 and 79 years old with pancreatic cancer. CDR3s include the opening cysteine and the closing phenylalanine or tryptophan. A D gene is named only where the DNA matches it firmly. Expanded clones get a size class; other rows say once, few or many, or leave the size out.

J | D | size | V | CDR3 | DNA
TRBJ2-1 | TRBD2 | . | TRBV4-3 | CASSQDPLAGNEQFF | TGCGCCAGCAGCCAAGATCCCTTAGCGGGCAATGAGCAGTTCTTC
TRBJ1-5 | . | . | TRBV30 | CAWRRGGGFDQPQHF | TGTGCCTGGAGAAGAGGGGGTGGGTTTGATCAGCCCCAGCATTTT
TRBJ1-3 | . | . | TRBV5-5 | CASSLVGAPGSGNTIYF | TGTGCCAGCAGCTTGGTTGGGGCTCCCGGCTCTGGAAACACCATATATTTT
TRBJ1-6 | . | once | TRBV11-1 | CASSLAPVGSYNSPLHF | TGTGCCAGCAGCTTAGCTCCGGTCGGCTCCTATAATTCACCCCTCCACTTT
TRBJ2-2 | . | . | TRBV19 | CASGRLVNTGELFF | TGTGCCAGTGGCAGACTAGTAAACACCGGGGAGCTGTTTTTT
TRBJ2-7 | . | . | TRBV5-1 | CASSEFSAGNEQYF | TGCGCCAGCAGTGAATTCTCGGCAGGGAACGAGCAGTACTTC
TRBJ1-2 | TRBD1 | . | TRBV5-1 | CASSQSPGTGGYGYTF | TGCGCCAGCTCACAAAGTCCCGGGACAGGGGGGTATGGCTACACCTTC
TRBJ1-2 | . | . | TRBV5-1 | CASSLAVDGGYTF | TGCGCCAGCAGCTTGGCTGTAGATGGGGGCTACACCTTC
TRBJ1-2 | TRBD1 | . | TRBV29-1 | CSVVYYTGGRHYGYTF | TGCAGCGTCGTCTACTATACAGGGGGCAGGCACTATGGCTACACCTTC
TRBJ1-4 | . | . | TRBV28 | CASSRPGTTTNEKLFF | TGTGCCAGCAGTAGGCCTGGGACAACAACTAATGAAAAACTGTTTTTT
TRBJ2-2 | TRBD1 | . | TRBV11-2 | CASSPGQRNTGELFF | TGTGCCAGCAGCCCGGGACAGCGGAACACCGGGGAGCTGTTTTTT
TRBJ1-2 | TRBD1 | few | TRBV6-5 | CASLGQGKSSGYTF | TGTGCCAGCCTGGGACAGGGGAAATCTTCTGGCTACACCTTC
TRBJ2-2 | TRBD2 | . | TRBV27 | CASRPAGTSSPGELFF | TGTGCCAGCAGGCCGGCCGGGACTAGTTCGCCCGGGGAGCTGTTTTTT
TRBJ1-2 | TRBD1 | . | TRBV5-1 | CASSLVTGGSGYTF | TGCGCCAGCAGCTTGGTGACAGGGGGCTCTGGCTACACCTTC
TRBJ2-3 | . | . | TRBV5-4 | CASSPFSSDTQYF | TGTGCCAGCAGCCCCTTTAGTTCAGATACGCAGTATTTT
TRBJ2-1 | TRBD1 | . | TRBV28 | CASIQGQGIYNEQFF | TGTGCCAGCATCCAAGGACAGGGAATTTACAATGAGCAGTTCTTC
TRBJ2-7 | . | . | TRBV5-1 | CASSLAGRYDEQYF | TGCGCCAGCAGCTTGGCCGGGAGATACGACGAGCAGTACTTC
TRBJ1-3 | . | . | TRBV9 | CASRRDISSGNTIYF | TGTGCCAGCAGAAGGGACATCTCCTCTGGAAACACCATATATTTT
TRBJ2-2 | . | . | TRBV15 | CATSRRTGELFF | TGTGCCACCAGCAGAAGAACCGGGGAGCTGTTTTTT
TRBJ2-1 | TRBD2 | . | TRBV19 | CASSPRLAAYNEQFF | TGTGCCAGTAGTCCCAGACTAGCCGCATACAATGAGCAGTTCTTC
TRBJ1-2 | . | once | TRBV6-6 | CASSYLGEGPYGYTF | TGTGCCAGCAGTTATTTGGGGGAGGGACCCTATGGCTACACCTTC
TRBJ2-5 | . | . | TRBV11-3 | CASSLLWSGQETQYF | TGTGCCAGCAGCTTGCTGTGGTCTGGCCAAGAGACCCAGTACTTC
TRBJ1-5 | . | once | TRBV4-1 | CASSQERGQPQHF | TGCGCCAGCAGCCAAGAAAGGGGGCAGCCCCAGCATTTT
TRBJ1-5 | TRBD1 | . | TRBV7-2 | CASSLGTGGVQPQHF | TGTGCCAGCAGCCTCGGGACAGGGGGCGTTCAGCCCCAGCATTTT